This T cell receptor (beta chain) was sequenced in a study of shared clonotypes between healthy human individuals. Germline V CDR1 and CDR2: SGHVS, FQNEAQ. The CDR3 contains 13 residues. Trimming took 2 bases from V and 7 from J, leaving 11 bases between them. Only in-frame clones appear in the TCRdb table, and some are missing; sequencing was by immunoSEQ multiplex PCR. The sample lists fewer than 1.8 million clones, 97% to 99% seen once, with 0.3% to 0.45% in the top ten. The chain is built from TRBV7-8 and TRBJ1-2; a weak D match, TRBD1 (5 bases). This TCR came from a young man in good health. The material sequenced was naive CD4+ T cells sorted from blood. The subset is: CD45RA+ positively selected. The CDR3 protein is CASSLNRPGGYTF. The CDR3 nucleotides are TGTGCCAGCAGCTTAAACAGGCCGGGTGGCTACACCTTC.